These 32 T cell receptor beta chains share one sample of origin, sequenced in a study of beta chain features in type 1 diabetes. Expressed TCRB transcripts were sequenced because the isolated RNA had all been reverse transcribed beforehand. TCRdb keeps only in-frame clones here, not all; method: immunoSEQ multiplex PCR. Here the sample spans roughly 300,000 clones, 7% to 9% being singletons. The sample was central memory CD4+ T cells from blood. Source of these receptors: a young woman in good health.

This clone was detected a few times. This chain connects TRBV4-2 to TRBJ1-5; D is undetermined. Deletions cut 2 bases from V and 1 base from J, with 6 bases between. The CDR3 extends over 14 amino acids. Germline lookup yields CDR1 LGHNA and CDR2 YNFKEQ. As DNA, the CDR3 is TGTGCCAGCAGCCAACTCCAGAGCAATCAGCCCCAGCATTTT. This encodes CASSQLQSNQPQHF.

This clone has more than one count but fewer than ten. V gene TRBV11-2 combines with J gene TRBJ2-5; possible D gene TRBD1, 6 bases. Germline V gene lookup returns CDR1 SGHAT and CDR2 FQNNGV. The CDR3 totals 14 residues. The V and J ends lost 4 bases and 0 bases respectively, with 9 bases between them. As DNA, the CDR3 is TGTGCCAGCAGCTCCGGGACATACCAAGAGACCCAGTACTTC. Translating gives CASSSGTYQETQYF. The complete variable domain, with remaining parts taken from reference TRBV11-2 and TRBJ2-5, reads EAGVAQSPRYKIIEKRQSVAFWCNPISGHATLYWYQQILGQGPKLLIQFQNNGVVDDSQLPKDRFSAERLKGVDSTLKIQPAKLEDSAVYLCASSSGTYQETQYFGPGTRLLVL.

This clone was found a few times. The V call is TRBV5-4, the J call TRBJ2-7; unclear D gene. This CDR3 contains 14 residues. V lost 4 bases and J 7 bases, leaving 18 bases between the germline ends. In germline, CDR1 is SGHNT, CDR2 YYREEE (reference sequence). This chain's CDR3 is CASSGIGPTGEQYF. As DNA, the CDR3 is TGTGCCAGCAGCGGAATAGGACCTACCGGGGAGCAGTACTTC.

This clone has at least ten counts. The chain joins TRBV6-6 to TRBJ2-7; tentatively, D is TRBD1 (5 bases). V was clipped by 6 bases and J by 9 bases, with 24 bases between them. The length of the CDR3 is 15 residues. The V gene's germline CDR1 is MNHNY and CDR2 SVGAGI (reference sequence). The CDR3 spells CASSSLDSPQGVQYF. The CDR3, as DNA: TGTGCCAGCAGCTCTCTTGACAGCCCTCAGGGTGTGCAGTACTTC.

This clone was seen only a few times. This chain links TRBV7-9 with TRBJ1-4; D is possibly TRBD1 (6 bases). The CDR3 is 16 amino acids. Germline loops: CDR1 SEHNR, CDR2 FQNEAQ (reference sequence). V lost 1 base to trimming and J lost 2 bases, with 11 bases between them. The CDR3 DNA reads TGTGCCAGCAGCTTAGGGTCGGGGGCGACTAATGAAAAACTGTTTTTT. Its translation is CASSLGSGATNEKLFF.

In this sample, this clone turned up a few times. The chain recombines TRBV7-2 with TRBJ2-5; D uncertain. CDR1 is SGHTA and CDR2 is FQGNSA in the germline V gene. The CDR3 covers 14 residues. Trimming left V 1 base short and J 3 bases short, with 9 bases between. CDR3 protein: CASSLGPIKETQYF. In DNA, the CDR3 is TGTGCCAGCAGCTTAGGCCCTATAAAAGAGACCCAGTACTTC.

This clone was observed a handful of times. The chain carries TRBV5-1 and TRBJ2-2; D unclear. The V and J ends lost 1 base and 1 base respectively, with 5 bases between them. CDR1 and CDR2 from the germline V gene are SGHRS and YFSETQ. This CDR3 has 14 amino acids. The CDR3 here is CASSLLQNTGELFF. The DNA for the CDR3 is TGCGCCAGCAGCTTGTTACAGAACACCGGGGAGCTGTTTTTT.

The table lists this clone with a few counts. The chain combines TRBV6-6 with TRBJ1-1; TRBD1 matches at 7 bases. The trim removed 5 bases at V and 0 bases at J, leaving 3 bases unmatched. CDR3 length: 14 amino acids. Germline V gives CDR1 MNHNY, CDR2 SVGAGI (reference sequence). The chain's CDR3 is CASSPQGLNTEAFF. The CDR3 nucleotides read TGTGCCAGCAGTCCACAGGGGTTGAACACTGAAGCTTTCTTT.

In its sample, this clone was seen a few times. V is TRBV4-2 and J is TRBJ2-1, with 11 bases that match TRBD1. The V and J ends lost 4 bases and 7 bases, in that order; junction bases with no gene match: 6. The CDR3 totals 15 residues. Germline loops: CDR1 LGHNA, CDR2 YNFKEQ. The chain's CDR3 is CASSRSGQGENEQFF. CDR3 nucleotide sequence: TGTGCCAGCAGCCGATCGGGACAGGGGGAGAATGAGCAGTTCTTC.

V gene TRBV7-2 combines with J gene TRBJ2-5; no firm D call. Trimming removed 3 bases at V and 1 base at J, with 12 bases between. This CDR3 is 15 amino acids long. Germline CDR1 is SGHTA and CDR2 is FQGNSA. CDR3 in DNA: TGTGCCAGCAGCTTTTGGGTAGGGATCCAAGAGACCCAGTACTTC. Its protein product is CASSFWVGIQETQYF.

This clone has at least ten counts. V usage is TRBV14 and J usage is TRBJ1-4; unclear D gene. Trimming removed 2 bases at V and 3 bases at J, with 10 bases between. The germline V gene has CDR1 SGHDN and CDR2 FVKESK. CDR3 length equals 15 residues. CDR3 bases: TGTGCCAGCAGCCAAATGTTGGGATCTAATGAAAAACTGTTTTTT. Encoded protein: CASSQMLGSNEKLFF.

The chain links TRBV5-1 to TRBJ1-3; D not resolved. This CDR3 is 14 amino acids long. CDR1 is SGHRS and CDR2 is YFSETQ in the germline V gene. Trimming took off 2 bases at V and 0 bases at J, with 6 bases between the two ends. The CDR3 spells CASSFSYSGNTIYF. As DNA, the CDR3 is TGCGCCAGCAGCTTTTCTTACTCTGGAAACACCATATATTTT.

The V gene is TRBV27, the J gene TRBJ1-3; TRBD1 might be the D (5 bases). The ends were cut back, 0 bases at V and 2 bases at J, with 8 bases in the middle. Germline CDR1 and CDR2: MNHEY and SMNVEV (reference sequence). The CDR3 is made up of 15 amino acids. The CDR3 loop is CASSLSIGAGNTIYF. The CDR3 DNA reads as TGTGCCAGCAGTTTATCGATAGGGGCTGGAAACACCATATATTTT.

This clone was recorded many times. The J gene is TRBJ1-4, the V gene TRBV29-1; no reliable D call. Germline V gene data show CDR1 as SQVTM and CDR2 as ANQGSEA. Trimming took off 4 bases at V and 7 bases at J, with 13 bases between the two ends. The CDR3 consists of 13 residues. CDR3 sequence: CSVGEGPSEKLFF. For the CDR3, the DNA is TGCAGCGTTGGTGAAGGGCCGAGTGAAAAACTGTTTTTT.

This clone came up a few times. The chain links TRBV27 to TRBJ2-7; maybe TRBD1 (6 bases). V lost 5 bases to trimming and J lost 3 bases, with 14 bases between them. CDR3 size: 14 residues. The germline V gene encodes CDR1 MNHEY and CDR2 SMNVEV (reference sequence). CDR3 sequence: CASSRSPGHYEQYF. The CDR3 DNA reads TGTGCCAGCAGTCGAAGTCCGGGACACTACGAGCAGTACTTC.

CDR3 nucleotide sequence: TGTGCCAGCAGCCAAGGGGGGGCCTTTGGCTATGGCTACACCTTC. It encodes CASSQGGAFGYGYTF. V and J are TRBV14 and TRBJ1-2; weak D call: TRBD1 (6 bases). Trimming took 1 base from V and 4 from J, leaving 13 bases between them. The CDR3 length is 15 residues. Germline lookup yields CDR1 SGHDN and CDR2 FVKESK.

The V call is TRBV7-8, the J call TRBJ2-5; D is possibly TRBD2 (5 bases). The CDR3 sequence is 14 residues long. CDR1 and CDR2 from the germline V gene are SGHVS and FQNEAQ. V was trimmed by 1 base and J by 11 bases, leaving 17 bases between them. DNA of the CDR3: TGTGCCAGCAGCTTAGACCCGAGCGGTAATGAGCAGTACTTC. Its translation: CASSLDPSGNEQYF.

This clone was found a few times. In the same sample, other DNA sequences code for this CDR3. The rearrangement joins TRBV18 to TRBJ1-1; D uncertain. The CDR3 length is 13 residues. V was clipped by 2 bases and J by 0 bases, with 4 bases between them. CDR1 is KGHSH and CDR2 is LQKENI in the germline V gene. CDR3 residues: CASSPGLNTEAFF. CDR3 sequence (DNA): TGTGCCAGCTCACCAGGATTGAACACTGAAGCTTTCTTT. The full variable domain, its missing parts supplied by reference TRBV18 and TRBJ1-1, is NAGVMQNPRHLVRRRGQEARLRCSPMKGHSHVYWYRQLPEEGLKFMVYLQKENIIDESGMPKERFSAEFPKEGPSILRIQQVVRGDSAAYFCASSPGLNTEAFFGQGTRLTVV.

V and J are TRBV7-9 and TRBJ1-4; weak D call: TRBD1 (6 bases). CDR3 length: 16 amino acids. V lost 1 base, J lost 6 bases, and 15 bases lay in between. Per the germline V gene, CDR1 is SEHNR and CDR2 is FQNEAQ (reference sequence). CDR3 protein: CASSLGDRTLYEKLFF. CDR3 coding DNA: TGTGCCAGCAGCTTAGGTGACAGGACTCTCTATGAAAAACTGTTTTTT.

This clone showed up just a few times. The chain is built from TRBV2 and TRBJ1-5; a weak D match, TRBD1 (5 bases). There are 14 residues in the CDR3. V gave up 5 bases and J gave up 6 bases, with 14 bases separating them. The V gene's germline CDR1 is SNHLY and CDR2 FYNNEI. CDR3 protein: CASSLDGAAQPQHF. The CDR3 bases are TGTGCCAGCAGTCTAGACGGGGCAGCTCAGCCCCAGCATTTT.

This clone appeared a few times. The chain combines TRBV2 with TRBJ1-4; TRBD1 aligns across 7 bases. The J segment lost 12 bases and the V segment lost 6 bases, leaving 10 bases of the junction unmatched. CDR3 size: 13 residues. In germline, CDR1 is SNHLY, CDR2 FYNNEI. CDR3 in DNA: TGTGCCAGCAGGGGGGACAGATGGGCGGAACTGTTTTTT. This codes for CASRGDRWAELFF.

This clone showed up just a few times. Here the CDR3 reads CASSPGTGSYNEQFF. In nucleotides, the CDR3 is TGTGCCAGCAGTCCTGGGACGGGGTCCTACAATGAGCAGTTCTTC. The rearrangement joins TRBV28 to TRBJ2-1; either TRBD1 or TRBD2 may fit D (5 bases each). The CDR3 is made up of 15 amino acids. Germline values: CDR1 MDHEN, CDR2 SYDVKM. V was shortened by 5 bases and J by 1 base, with 12 bases between the two germline ends.

The gene calls are TRBV5-4 and TRBJ2-3; 7 bases line up with TRBD1. V dropped 1 base and J dropped 4; count of bases not matched to a gene: 3. Germline loops: CDR1 SGHNT, CDR2 YYREEE (reference sequence). CDR3 size: 14 residues. The CDR3 nucleotides are TGTGCCAGCAGCTTGCAGGGGGACGCAGATACGCAGTATTTT. This translates into CASSLQGDADTQYF.

This clone was picked up a small number of times. This chain uses TRBV6-1 with TRBJ2-7; D uncertain. The CDR3 covers 14 residues. Germline CDR1 reads MNHNS; CDR2 reads SASEGT. V shed 5 bases and J shed 2 bases, with 13 bases lying between them. The CDR3, as DNA: TGTGCCAGCAGTCTCAAGGTTCTAACCTACGAGCAGTACTTC. Its translation is CASSLKVLTYEQYF.

This clone was seen repeatedly, ten times or more. The chain uses TRBV13 and TRBJ2-1; D is possibly TRBD1 (5 bases). CDR1 is PRHDT, CDR2 FYEKMQ, per germline (reference sequence). V dropped 8 bases and J dropped 9 bases, with 17 bases sitting between them. CDR3 size: 13 residues. The CDR3 DNA reads TGTGCCAGCTCCTGGGCAGGGTATGGTGAGCAGTTCTTC. Translating gives CASSWAGYGEQFF.

The chain's CDR3 is CASSLVLDVSTDTQYF. CDR3 coding DNA: TGCGCCAGCAGCTTGGTCTTAGATGTAAGCACAGATACGCAGTATTTT. The chain combines TRBV5-1 with TRBJ2-3; no clear D gene. The CDR3 spans 16 residues. In germline, CDR1 is SGHRS, CDR2 YFSETQ. The V and J ends lost 0 bases and 0 bases respectively, with 11 bases between them.

The table lists this clone with a few counts. For the CDR3, the DNA is TGTGCCAGCAGCATGGCAGCCCGCTACGAGCAGTACTTC. Amino acid sequence: CASSMAARYEQYF. The chain has TRBV21-1 and TRBJ2-7. TRBV21-1 is reported as a pseudogene. This CDR3 has 13 amino acids.

This clone occurred a few times. The rearrangement joins TRBV7-2 to TRBJ2-7, with 7 bases fitting TRBD1. In germline, CDR1 is SGHTA, CDR2 FQGNSA. The CDR3 spans 14 residues. V shed 3 bases and J 4 bases; nucleotides not matched to a gene: 6. CDR3 DNA: TGTGCCAGCAGCTTTTTGGGACAGTCGTACGAGCAGTACTTC. This codes for CASSFLGQSYEQYF.

This clone was counted a few times. The V call is TRBV5-1, the J call TRBJ1-1; TRBD1 agrees at 8 bases. V lost 5 bases to trimming and J lost 1 base; unmatched junction nucleotides: 13. Per the germline V gene, CDR1 is SGHRS and CDR2 is YFSETQ. The CDR3 is made up of 17 amino acids. CDR3 in DNA: TGCGCCAGCAGACACTGGGGGACAGGCGGACGGAACACTGAAGCTTTCTTT. This codes for CASRHWGTGGRNTEAFF.

Here the CDR3 DNA reads TGTGCCAGCACCAACCTAGGACGTACAGATACGCAGTATTTT. Encoded protein: CASTNLGRTDTQYF. The chain combines TRBV6-6 with TRBJ2-3, with no clear D. From germline, CDR1 is MNHNY and CDR2 SVGAGI (reference sequence). The ends were cut back, 7 bases at V and 3 bases at J, with 14 bases in the middle. This CDR3 contains 14 residues.

This clone has only a few counts. The chain couples TRBV27 to TRBJ2-2, with 9 bases lining up with TRBD2. CDR1 is MNHEY and CDR2 is SMNVEV in the germline V gene (reference sequence). The CDR3 has 17 amino acids. With 3 bases clipped from V and 2 bases from J, the junction kept 7 bases outside the gene matches. CDR3 DNA: TGTGCCAGCAGTTTTGACGCGGGAGGGCCAAACACCGGGGAGCTGTTTTTT. Encoded protein: CASSFDAGGPNTGELFF.

This clone has just a few counts. The rearrangement joins TRBV29-1 to TRBJ1-1, with D possibly being TRBD1 (6 bases). Germline values: CDR1 SQVTM, CDR2 ANQGSEA. CDR3 length equals 14 residues. V lost 7 bases and J lost 2, with 17 bases in between. The CDR3 region has the DNA TGCAGCGCAGCCCAACAACAGGGTAACACTGAAGCTTTCTTT. Residues: CSAAQQQGNTEAFF.